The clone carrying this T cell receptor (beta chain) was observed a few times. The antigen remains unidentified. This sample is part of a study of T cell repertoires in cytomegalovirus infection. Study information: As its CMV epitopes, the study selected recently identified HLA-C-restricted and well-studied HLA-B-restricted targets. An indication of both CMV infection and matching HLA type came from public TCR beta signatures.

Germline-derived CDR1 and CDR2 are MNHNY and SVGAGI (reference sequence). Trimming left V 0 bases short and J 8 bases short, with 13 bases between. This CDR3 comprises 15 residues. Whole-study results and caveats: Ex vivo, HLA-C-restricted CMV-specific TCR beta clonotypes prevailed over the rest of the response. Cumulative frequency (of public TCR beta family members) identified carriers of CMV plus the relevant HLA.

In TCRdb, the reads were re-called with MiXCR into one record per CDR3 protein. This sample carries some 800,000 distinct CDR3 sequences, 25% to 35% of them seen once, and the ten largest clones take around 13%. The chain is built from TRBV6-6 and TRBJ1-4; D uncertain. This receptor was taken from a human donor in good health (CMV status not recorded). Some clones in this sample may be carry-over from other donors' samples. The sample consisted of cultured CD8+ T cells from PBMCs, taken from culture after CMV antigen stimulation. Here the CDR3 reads CASSYSIGATEKLFF. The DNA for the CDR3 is TGTGCCAGCAGTTACTCGATAGGAGCTACCGAAAAACTGTTTTTT.